One sample yielded the 5 T cell receptor beta chains listed below, sequenced in a study of shared clonotypes between healthy human individuals. TCRdb keeps only in-frame clones here, not all; method: immunoSEQ multiplex PCR. The data show over a million clones, roughly 96% seen once. The sequenced material came from naive CD4+ T cells sorted from blood. The subset here: CD45RA+ positively selected. All receptors derive from a man aged 30 to 45 in good health.

A word on this clone: This sample also contains other DNA sequences that code for the same CDR3. This sequence joins TRBV2 and TRBJ2-7; 12 nucleotides line up with TRBD2. V was clipped by 5 bases and J by 4 bases; unmatched bases: 6. CDR1 SNHLY and CDR2 FYNNEI come from the germline V gene. The CDR3 is 15 amino acids. DNA of the CDR3: TGTGCCAGCAGTCCGCTAGCGGGAGGGCCGTACGAGCAGTACTTC. This translates into CASSPLAGGPYEQYF. The whole variable domain, filled in from reference TRBV2 and TRBJ2-7, reads EPEVTQTPSHQVTQMGQEVILRCVPISNHLYFYWYRQILGQKVEFLVSFYNNEISEKSEIFDDQFSVERPDGSNFTLKIRSTKLEDSAMYFCASSPLAGGPYEQYFGPGTRLTVT.

The chain has TRBV28 and TRBJ2-3; D ambiguous. Deletions cut 8 bases from V and 6 bases from J, with 12 bases between. The CDR3 covers 12 residues. Germline assignment: CDR1 MDHEN and CDR2 SYDVKM. CDR3 nucleotides: TGTGCCAGCCAACAACCTGCTGATACGCAGTATTTT. Translating gives CASQQPADTQYF.

This chain links TRBV6-1 with TRBJ2-2; TRBD1 agrees at 7 bases. This CDR3 is built from 14 residues. Germline lookup yields CDR1 MNHNS and CDR2 SASEGT. The V and J ends lost 4 bases and 6 bases, in that order; junction bases with no gene match: 5. CDR3 nucleotides: TGTGCCAGCAGTGCCAAAACAGGGGCCGGGGAGCTGTTTTTT. This sequence encodes CASSAKTGAGELFF.

The rearrangement joins TRBV7-2 to TRBJ2-3; tentatively, D is TRBD2 (6 bases). The CDR3 spans 15 residues. The germline V and J ends were trimmed by 1 base and 2 bases, with 10 bases remaining between them. Germline CDR1 is SGHTA and CDR2 is FQGNSA. In DNA, the CDR3 is TGTGCCAGCAGCTTAGACCTAGCGTACACAGATACGCAGTATTTT. This translates into CASSLDLAYTDTQYF.

This chain uses TRBV7-9 with TRBJ2-7; a possible D gene is TRBD1 (7 bases). Germline V gene lookup returns CDR1 SEHNR and CDR2 FQNEAQ (reference sequence). V was cut by 4 bases and J by 4 bases, with 14 bases left in between. This CDR3 contains 14 residues. CDR3 nucleotides: TGTGCCAGCAGCTCCGACAGGGACTCGTACGAGCAGTACTTC. Translated: CASSSDRDSYEQYF. The variable domain in full, completed from reference TRBV7-9 and TRBJ2-7, reads DTGVSQNPRHKITKRGQNVTFRCDPISEHNRLYWYRQTLGQGPEFLTYFQNEAQLEKSRLLSDRFSAERPKGSFSTLEIQRTEQGDSAMYLCASSSDRDSYEQYFGPGTRLTVT.